What follows are 8 T cell receptor beta chains derived from one specimen sequenced in a study of cytomegalovirus exposure and HLA in healthy donors. It was with 60 Vbeta and 13 Jbeta primers that the PCR ran. The repertoire was sequenced with immunoSEQ multiplex PCR; TCRdb's copy has only in-frame clones and lacks some. The sample shows over 150,000 clones, approximately 80% of them seen only once. The sample taken for sequencing was PBMCs. The receptor set was obtained from a male donor in good health and CMV-seropositive.

CDR3 DNA sequence: TGCGCCAGCAGCCGTTTCCAAGGCCTAGCGGACACAGATACGCAGTATTTT. It yields the protein CASSRFQGLADTDTQYF. The chain employs TRBV4-1 and TRBJ2-3, with 7 positions matching TRBD2. The CDR3 totals 17 residues. The J segment lost 2 bases and the V segment lost 4 bases, leaving 12 bases of the junction unmatched. The germline gives CDR1 MGHRA, CDR2 YSYEKL.

This chain connects TRBV27 to TRBJ2-1, with 7 bases that match TRBD2. The CDR3 sequence is 15 residues long. V dropped 7 bases and J dropped 3; count of bases not matched to a gene: 9. CDR1 and CDR2 (germline): MNHEY, SMNVEV (reference sequence). CDR3 bases: TGTGCCAGCATTAGAGGGGAGGGAGGCTACAATGAGCAGTTCTTC. Translated, it gives CASIRGEGGYNEQFF.

The V and J genes are TRBV4-2 and TRBJ1-1; no reliable D call. Between the trimmed V and J ends, which lost 4 bases and 1 base, there was a span of 13 bases. CDR1 LGHNA and CDR2 YNFKEQ come from the germline V gene. The CDR3 loop spans 15 amino acids. The CDR3: CASSPVLEENTEAFF. The CDR3, as DNA: TGTGCCAGCAGCCCCGTCCTAGAGGAGAACACTGAAGCTTTCTTT.

This chain connects TRBV30 to TRBJ2-1; maybe TRBD1 (5 bases). V lost 1 base and J lost 4, with 14 bases in between. The CDR3 contains 15 residues. Germline V gene sequence: CDR1 GTSNPN, CDR2 SVGIG (reference sequence). The CDR3 sequence is CAWSGGSSGYNEQFF. The CDR3 DNA sequence: TGTGCCTGGAGTGGGGGCTCATCAGGGTACAATGAGCAGTTCTTC.

This clone was detected only a few times. The V gene is TRBV5-1, the J gene TRBJ2-5; D perhaps matches TRBD2 (5 bases). Trimming took 2 bases from V and 4 from J, leaving 6 bases between them. The germline V gene encodes CDR1 SGHRS and CDR2 YFSETQ. The CDR3 runs to 12 residues. The CDR3 DNA reads TGCGCCAGCAGCTTTGAGGGAGAGACCCAGTACTTC. Translating gives CASSFEGETQYF. Full variable domain (missing parts from reference TRBV5-1 and TRBJ2-5): KAGVTQTPRYLIKTRGQQVTLSCSPISGHRSVSWYQQTPGQGLQFLFEYFSETQRNKGNFPGRFSGRQFSNSRSEMNVSTLELGDSALYLCASSFEGETQYFGPGTRLLVL.

The chain joins TRBV9 to TRBJ1-2; 7 bases line up with TRBD1. The germline gives CDR1 SGDLS, CDR2 YYNGEE. Trimming took 4 bases from V and 4 from J; bases not matched to a gene: 10. The CDR3 is made up of 15 amino acids. CDR3 coding DNA: TGTGCCAGCAGCATTAGGGACAGTGAATTCTATGGCTACACCTTC. Its protein product is CASSIRDSEFYGYTF. Full variable domain (rest looked up from reference TRBV9 and TRBJ1-2): DSGVTQTPKHLITATGQRVTLRCSPRSGDLSVYWYQQSLDQGLQFLIQYYNGEERAKGNILERFSAQQFPDLHSELNLSSLELGDSALYFCASSIRDSEFYGYTFGSGTRLTVV.

The V and J genes are TRBV6-5 and TRBJ2-7; D is perhaps TRBD2 (5 bases). Trimming pared 6 bases from V and 3 bases from J, leaving 15 bases between. CDR1 MNHEY and CDR2 SVGAGI come from the germline V gene. This CDR3 contains 14 residues. For the CDR3, the DNA is TGTGCCAGCAGATGGACTGGGTCTGTCTACGAGCAGTACTTC. It translates to CASRWTGSVYEQYF.

The chain carries TRBV7-2 and TRBJ2-7; possible D gene TRBD1, 5 bases. V dropped 4 bases and J dropped 2 bases, with 18 bases sitting between them. This CDR3 has 16 amino acids. CDR1 is SGHTA and CDR2 is FQGNSA in the germline V gene. The CDR3 region has the DNA TGTGCCAGCAGCTCGTCGTGGGGCCACAACGCCTACGAGCAGTACTTC. This gives the protein CASSSSWGHNAYEQYF. The whole variable domain, filled in from reference TRBV7-2 and TRBJ2-7, reads GAGVSQSPSNKVTEKGKDVELRCDPISGHTALYWYRQSLGQGLEFLIYFQGNSAPDKSGLPSDRFSAERTGGSVSTLTIQRTQQEDSAVYLCASSSSWGHNAYEQYFGPGTRLTVT.